The subject of this entry is one TCR beta chain. What it binds is not known. The sort gate was single viable CD3+CD4+CD8-CD45RO+ cells for memory CD4+ T cells. This entry is derived from a study of memory CD4+ T cells and cytomegalovirus serostatus. Study-level findings and limits: About 40% of the roughly 160 known CMV-associated TCRbeta sequences appeared in CD4+ memory. Suggested: most of the CMV-linked TCR signature lies in CD4+ memory cells.

V dropped 6 bases and J dropped 7; count of bases not matched to a gene: 9. The CDR3 consists of 14 residues. The germline V gene encodes CDR1 SNHLY and CDR2 FYNNEI. Per the original data handling: After removing out-of-frame reads, around 2,000,000 distinct TCRbeta sequences remained. Clones were sequenced by immunoSEQ multiplex PCR, and TCRdb holds only the in-frame ones, with some missing. V and J calls and clone size are as listed in that table; D and trimming were resolved from the DNA. The sample contains tens of thousands of clones, about 78% of which appear only once. The sample was memory CD4+ T cells from blood. V and J are TRBV2 and TRBJ1-2; 9 nucleotides align to TRBD1. The receptor was derived from an adult in good health and CMV-seronegative. The CDR3 spells CASRTTTGGSGYTF. The CDR3 DNA reads TGTGCCAGCAGGACTACTACAGGGGGCTCTGGCTACACCTTC. Looking up the rest from reference TRBV2 and TRBJ1-2 gives the full variable domain: EPEVTQTPSHQVTQMGQEVILRCVPISNHLYFYWYRQILGQKVEFLVSFYNNEISEKSEIFDDQFSVERPDGSNFTLKIRSTKLEDSAMYFCASRTTTGGSGYTFGSGTRLTVV.